This T cell receptor (beta chain) comes out of a study of blood T cell repertoires in COVID-19. As for the study in general: The samples span acute and convalescent COVID-19 from the United States, Italy and Spain. Nucleic acid was either cDNA or gDNA, and it came from T cells, B-cell-depleted T cells, or PBMCs.

Trimming at V came to 1 base and at J to 10 bases, leaving 6 bases not matched to a gene. The CDR3 is 15 amino acids. Per germline, CDR1 LGHNA and CDR2 YSLEER. Source study methods: Cell counts per sample came from amplifying reference gene primers. The assay was immunoSEQ multiplex PCR, and TCRdb's table has in-frame clones only and misses some. V, J and clone size reflect that table, while D and trimming were determined from the DNA. The sample shows about 120,000 clones, just over 85% of them seen only once. The V gene is TRBV4-3, the J gene TRBJ2-4; 11 bases align to TRBD2. The sample was peripheral blood. This TCR derives from a woman aged 45-59 years with active or convalescent COVID-19. The CDR3 loop is CASSQVFSGRGIQYF. DNA of the CDR3: TGCGCCAGCAGCCAAGTTTTTAGCGGGAGGGGGATTCAGTACTTC.